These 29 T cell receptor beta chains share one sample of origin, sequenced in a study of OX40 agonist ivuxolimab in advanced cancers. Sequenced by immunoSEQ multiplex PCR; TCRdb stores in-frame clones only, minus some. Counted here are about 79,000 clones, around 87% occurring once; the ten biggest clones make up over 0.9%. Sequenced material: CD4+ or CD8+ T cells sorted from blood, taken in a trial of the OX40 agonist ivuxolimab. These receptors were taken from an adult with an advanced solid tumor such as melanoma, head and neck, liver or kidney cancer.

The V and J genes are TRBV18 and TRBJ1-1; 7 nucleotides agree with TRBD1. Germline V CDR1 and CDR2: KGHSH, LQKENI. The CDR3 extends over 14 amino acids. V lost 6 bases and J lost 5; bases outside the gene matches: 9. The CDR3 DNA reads TGTGCCAGCTCCCTCGAACAGGGGAGGACTGAAGCTTTCTTT. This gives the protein CASSLEQGRTEAFF.

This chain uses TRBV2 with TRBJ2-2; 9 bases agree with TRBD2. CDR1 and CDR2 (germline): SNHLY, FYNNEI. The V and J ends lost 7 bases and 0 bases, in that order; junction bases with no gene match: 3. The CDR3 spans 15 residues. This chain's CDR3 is CASIRLAANTGELFF. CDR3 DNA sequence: TGTGCCAGCATCCGACTAGCGGCGAACACCGGGGAGCTGTTTTTT.

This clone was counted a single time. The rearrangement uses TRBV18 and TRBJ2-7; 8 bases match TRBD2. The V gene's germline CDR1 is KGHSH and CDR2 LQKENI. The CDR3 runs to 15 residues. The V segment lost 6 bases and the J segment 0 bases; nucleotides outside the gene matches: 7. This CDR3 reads CASSFGSGSSYEQYF. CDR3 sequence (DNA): TGTGCCAGCTCCTTTGGGAGCGGGAGCTCCTACGAGCAGTACTTC.

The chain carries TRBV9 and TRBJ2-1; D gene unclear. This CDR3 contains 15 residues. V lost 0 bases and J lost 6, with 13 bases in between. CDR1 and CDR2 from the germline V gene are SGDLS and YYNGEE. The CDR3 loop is CASSVELTNSNEQFF. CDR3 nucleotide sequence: TGTGCCAGCAGCGTAGAATTAACTAACTCCAATGAGCAGTTCTTC. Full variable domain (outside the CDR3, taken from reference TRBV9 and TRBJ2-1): DSGVTQTPKHLITATGQRVTLRCSPRSGDLSVYWYQQSLDQGLQFLIQYYNGEERAKGNILERFSAQQFPDLHSELNLSSLELGDSALYFCASSVELTNSNEQFFGPGTRLTVL.

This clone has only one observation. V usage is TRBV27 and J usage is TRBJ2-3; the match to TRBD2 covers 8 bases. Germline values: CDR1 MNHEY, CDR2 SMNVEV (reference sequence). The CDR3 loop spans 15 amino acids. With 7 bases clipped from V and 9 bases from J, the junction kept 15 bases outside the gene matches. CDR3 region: CASNKIAGSVGTQYF. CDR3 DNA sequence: TGTGCCAGCAATAAAATAGCGGGATCCGTGGGCACGCAGTATTTT.

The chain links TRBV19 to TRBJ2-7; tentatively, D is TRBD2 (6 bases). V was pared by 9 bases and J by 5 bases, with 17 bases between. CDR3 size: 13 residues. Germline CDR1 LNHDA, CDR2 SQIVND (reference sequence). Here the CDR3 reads CARRPPGEDEQYF. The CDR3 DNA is TGTGCCAGACGACCCCCGGGAGAGGACGAGCAGTACTTC. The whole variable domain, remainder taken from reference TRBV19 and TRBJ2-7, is DGGITQSPKYLFRKEGQNVTLSCEQNLNHDAMYWYRQDPGQGLRLIYYSQIVNDFQKGDIAEGYSVSREKKESFPLTVTSAQKNPTAFYLCARRPPGEDEQYFGPGTRLTVT.

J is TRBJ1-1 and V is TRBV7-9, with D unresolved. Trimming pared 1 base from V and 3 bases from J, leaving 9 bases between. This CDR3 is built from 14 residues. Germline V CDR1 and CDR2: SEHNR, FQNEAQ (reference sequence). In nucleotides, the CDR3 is TGTGCCAGCAGCTTAGTCGATGGAGACACTGAAGCTTTCTTT. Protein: CASSLVDGDTEAFF.

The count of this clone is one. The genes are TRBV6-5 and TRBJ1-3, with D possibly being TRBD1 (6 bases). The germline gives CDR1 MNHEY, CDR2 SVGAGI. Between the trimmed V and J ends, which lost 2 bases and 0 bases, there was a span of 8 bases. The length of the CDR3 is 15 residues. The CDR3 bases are TGTGCCAGCAGTTACGAGGGGGTCTCTGGAAACACCATATATTTT. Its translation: CASSYEGVSGNTIYF.

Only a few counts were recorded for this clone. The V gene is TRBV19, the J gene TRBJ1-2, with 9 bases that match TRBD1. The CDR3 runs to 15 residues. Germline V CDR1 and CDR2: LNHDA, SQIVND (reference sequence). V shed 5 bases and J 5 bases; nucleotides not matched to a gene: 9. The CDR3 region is CASSAGQGSTYGYTF. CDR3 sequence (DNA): TGTGCCAGTAGTGCGGGACAGGGCTCTACGTATGGCTACACCTTC.

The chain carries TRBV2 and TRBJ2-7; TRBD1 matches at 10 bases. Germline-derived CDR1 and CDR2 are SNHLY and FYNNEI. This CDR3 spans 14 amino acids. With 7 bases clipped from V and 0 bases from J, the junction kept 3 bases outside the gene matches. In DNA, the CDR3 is TGTGCCAGCATTGGGACAGGGGTCTCCTACGAGCAGTACTTC. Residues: CASIGTGVSYEQYF.

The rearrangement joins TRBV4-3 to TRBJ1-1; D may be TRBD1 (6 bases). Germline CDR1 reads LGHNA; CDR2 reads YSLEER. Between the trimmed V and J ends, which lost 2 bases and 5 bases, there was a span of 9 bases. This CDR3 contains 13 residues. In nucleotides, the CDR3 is TGCGCCAGCAGCCAAACAGGGAGGACTGAAGCTTTCTTT. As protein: CASSQTGRTEAFF.

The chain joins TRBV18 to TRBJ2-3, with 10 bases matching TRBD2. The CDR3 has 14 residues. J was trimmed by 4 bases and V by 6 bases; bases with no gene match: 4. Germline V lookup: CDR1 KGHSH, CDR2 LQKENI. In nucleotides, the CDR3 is TGTGCCAGCTCGCCTAGCGGGGGCCCAGATACGCAGTATTTT. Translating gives CASSPSGGPDTQYF.

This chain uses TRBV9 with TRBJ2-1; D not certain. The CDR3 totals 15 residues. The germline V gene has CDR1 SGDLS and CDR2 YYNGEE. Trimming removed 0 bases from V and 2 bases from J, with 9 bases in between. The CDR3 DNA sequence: TGTGCCAGCAGCGTAGGAGTTATTCCCTACAATGAGCAGTTCTTC. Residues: CASSVGVIPYNEQFF.

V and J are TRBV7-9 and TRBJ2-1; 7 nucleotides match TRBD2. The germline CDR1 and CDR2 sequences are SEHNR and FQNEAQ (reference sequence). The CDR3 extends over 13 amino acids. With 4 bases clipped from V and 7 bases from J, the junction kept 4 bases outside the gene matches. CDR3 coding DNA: TGTGCCAGCAGCTCTGGGGAGGGGAATGAGCAGTTCTTC. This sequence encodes CASSSGEGNEQFF.

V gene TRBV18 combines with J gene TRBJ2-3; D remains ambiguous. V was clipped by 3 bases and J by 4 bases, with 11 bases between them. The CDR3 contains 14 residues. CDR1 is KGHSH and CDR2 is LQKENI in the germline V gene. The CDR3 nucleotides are TGTGCCAGCTCACCCAGCTCTTCGGCAGATACGCAGTATTTT. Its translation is CASSPSSSADTQYF.

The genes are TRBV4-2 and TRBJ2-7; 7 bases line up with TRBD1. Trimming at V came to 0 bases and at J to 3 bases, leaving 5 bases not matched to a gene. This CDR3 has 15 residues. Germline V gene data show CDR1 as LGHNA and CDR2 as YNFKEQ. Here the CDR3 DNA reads TGTGCCAGCAGCCAAGAGACAGGGCCTATCTACGAGCAGTACTTC. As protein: CASSQETGPIYEQYF.

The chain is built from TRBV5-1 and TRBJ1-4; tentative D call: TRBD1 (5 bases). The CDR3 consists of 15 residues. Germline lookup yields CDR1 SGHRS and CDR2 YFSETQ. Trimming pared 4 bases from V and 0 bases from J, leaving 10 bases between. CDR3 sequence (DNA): TGCGCCAGCAGCGTTATGGGGGCAACTAATGAAAAACTGTTTTTT. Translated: CASSVMGATNEKLFF.

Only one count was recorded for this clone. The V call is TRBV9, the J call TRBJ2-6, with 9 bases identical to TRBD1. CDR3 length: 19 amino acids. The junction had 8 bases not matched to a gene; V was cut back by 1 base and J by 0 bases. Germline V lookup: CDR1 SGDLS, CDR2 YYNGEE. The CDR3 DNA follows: TGTGCCAGCAGCGTAACCCCACAGGGGGCTTTCTCTGGGGCCAACGTCCTGACTTTC. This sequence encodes CASSVTPQGAFSGANVLTF.

The CDR3 spells CASSLGLARSSYNEQFF. Written as DNA, the CDR3 is TGCGCCAGCAGCCTCGGACTAGCGAGGAGCTCCTACAATGAGCAGTTCTTC. The chain has TRBV4-1 and TRBJ2-1, with 9 bases identical to TRBD2. The CDR3 extends over 17 amino acids. The germline V gene encodes CDR1 MGHRA and CDR2 YSYEKL. V dropped 4 bases and J dropped 0; count of bases not matched to a gene: 7.

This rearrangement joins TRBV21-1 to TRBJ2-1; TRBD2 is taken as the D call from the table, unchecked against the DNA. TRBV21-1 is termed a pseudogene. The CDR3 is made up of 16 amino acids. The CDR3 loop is CASSKASGSAYNEQFF. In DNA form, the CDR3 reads TGTGCCAGCAGCAAAGCTAGCGGGAGTGCCTACAATGAGCAGTTCTTC.

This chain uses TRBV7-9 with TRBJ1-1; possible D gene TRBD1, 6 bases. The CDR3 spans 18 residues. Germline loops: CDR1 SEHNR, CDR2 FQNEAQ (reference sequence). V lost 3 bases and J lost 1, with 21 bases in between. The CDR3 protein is CASSFPLGGGTGNTEAFF. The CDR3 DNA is TGTGCCAGCAGCTTCCCCTTAGGGGGGGGGACCGGGAACACTGAAGCTTTCTTT. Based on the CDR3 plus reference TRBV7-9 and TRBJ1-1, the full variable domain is DTGVSQNPRHKITKRGQNVTFRCDPISEHNRLYWYRQTLGQGPEFLTYFQNEAQLEKSRLLSDRFSAERPKGSFSTLEIQRTEQGDSAMYLCASSFPLGGGTGNTEAFFGQGTRLTVV.

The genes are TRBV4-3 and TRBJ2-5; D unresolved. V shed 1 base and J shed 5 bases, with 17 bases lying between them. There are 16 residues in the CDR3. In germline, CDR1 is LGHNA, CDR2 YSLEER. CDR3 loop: CASSQGPPGFGETQYF. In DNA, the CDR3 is TGCGCCAGCAGCCAAGGACCTCCCGGGTTCGGCGAGACCCAGTACTTC.

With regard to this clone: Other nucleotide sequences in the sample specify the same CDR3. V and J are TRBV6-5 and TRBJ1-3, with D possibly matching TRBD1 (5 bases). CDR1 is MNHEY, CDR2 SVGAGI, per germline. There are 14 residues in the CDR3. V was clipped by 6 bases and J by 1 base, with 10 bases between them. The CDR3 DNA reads TGTGCCAGCAGACCCGGGGGTTCTGGAAACACCATATATTTT. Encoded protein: CASRPGGSGNTIYF.

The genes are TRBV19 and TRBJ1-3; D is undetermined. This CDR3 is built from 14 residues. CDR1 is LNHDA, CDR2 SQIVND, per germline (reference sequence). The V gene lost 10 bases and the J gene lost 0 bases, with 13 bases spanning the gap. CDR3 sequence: CATSERLSGNTIYF. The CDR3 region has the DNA TGTGCCACTTCTGAAAGACTCTCTGGAAACACCATATATTTT.

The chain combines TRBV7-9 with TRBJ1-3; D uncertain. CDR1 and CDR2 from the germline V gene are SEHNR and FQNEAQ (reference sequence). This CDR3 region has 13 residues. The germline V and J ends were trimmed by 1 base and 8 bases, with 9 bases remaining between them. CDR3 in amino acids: CASSLGNSDTIYF. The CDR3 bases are TGTGCCAGCAGCTTAGGGAATTCGGACACCATATATTTT. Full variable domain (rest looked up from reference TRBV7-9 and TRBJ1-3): DTGVSQNPRHKITKRGQNVTFRCDPISEHNRLYWYRQTLGQGPEFLTYFQNEAQLEKSRLLSDRFSAERPKGSFSTLEIQRTEQGDSAMYLCASSLGNSDTIYFGEGSWLTVV.

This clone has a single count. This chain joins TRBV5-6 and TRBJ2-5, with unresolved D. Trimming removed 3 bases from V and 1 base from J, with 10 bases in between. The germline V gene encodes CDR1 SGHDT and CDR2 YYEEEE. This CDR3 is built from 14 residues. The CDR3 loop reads CASSSPGLQETQYF. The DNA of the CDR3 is TGTGCCAGCAGCTCCCCCGGCCTCCAAGAGACCCAGTACTTC.

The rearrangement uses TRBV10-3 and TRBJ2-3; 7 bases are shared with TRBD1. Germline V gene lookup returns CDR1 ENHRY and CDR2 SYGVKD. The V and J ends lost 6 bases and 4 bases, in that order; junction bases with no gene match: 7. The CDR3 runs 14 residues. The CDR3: CAIRDDRAADTQYF. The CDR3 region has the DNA TGTGCCATCAGGGACGACAGGGCGGCAGATACGCAGTATTTT.

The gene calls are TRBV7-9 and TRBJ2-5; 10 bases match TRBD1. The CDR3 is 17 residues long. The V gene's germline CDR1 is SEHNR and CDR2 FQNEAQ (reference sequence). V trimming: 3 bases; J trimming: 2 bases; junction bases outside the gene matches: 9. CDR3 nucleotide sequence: TGTGCCAGCAGCTTGGGACAGGGGCTACTTTCACAAGAGACCCAGTACTTC. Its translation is CASSLGQGLLSQETQYF.

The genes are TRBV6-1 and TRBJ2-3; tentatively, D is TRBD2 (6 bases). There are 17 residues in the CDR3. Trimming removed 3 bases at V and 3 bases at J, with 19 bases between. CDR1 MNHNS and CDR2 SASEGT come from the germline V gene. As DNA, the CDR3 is TGTGCCAGCAGTGACTGGAGGGGCAAGAAGGTTACAGATACGCAGTATTTT. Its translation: CASSDWRGKKVTDTQYF.